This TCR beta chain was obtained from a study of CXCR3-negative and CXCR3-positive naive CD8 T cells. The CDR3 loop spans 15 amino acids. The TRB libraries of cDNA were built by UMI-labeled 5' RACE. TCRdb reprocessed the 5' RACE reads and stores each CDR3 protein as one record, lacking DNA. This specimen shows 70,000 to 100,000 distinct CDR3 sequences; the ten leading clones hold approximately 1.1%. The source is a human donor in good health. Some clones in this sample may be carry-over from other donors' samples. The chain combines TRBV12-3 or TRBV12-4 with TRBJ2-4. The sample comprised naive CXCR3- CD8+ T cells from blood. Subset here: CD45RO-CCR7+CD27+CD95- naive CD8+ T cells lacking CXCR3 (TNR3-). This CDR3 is CASSLLPSTKNIQYF.